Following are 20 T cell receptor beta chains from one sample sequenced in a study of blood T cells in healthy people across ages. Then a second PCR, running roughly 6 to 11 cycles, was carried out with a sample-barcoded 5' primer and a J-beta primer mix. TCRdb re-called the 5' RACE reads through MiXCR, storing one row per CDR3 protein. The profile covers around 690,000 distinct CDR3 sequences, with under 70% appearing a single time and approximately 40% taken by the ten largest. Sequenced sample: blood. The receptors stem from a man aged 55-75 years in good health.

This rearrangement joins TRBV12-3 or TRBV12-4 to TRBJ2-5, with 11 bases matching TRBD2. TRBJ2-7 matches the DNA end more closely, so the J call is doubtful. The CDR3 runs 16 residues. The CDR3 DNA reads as TGTGCCAGCAGTTCTCCCGGGACTAGCGGCTCCTACGAGCAGTACTTC. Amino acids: CASSSPGTSGSYEQYF.

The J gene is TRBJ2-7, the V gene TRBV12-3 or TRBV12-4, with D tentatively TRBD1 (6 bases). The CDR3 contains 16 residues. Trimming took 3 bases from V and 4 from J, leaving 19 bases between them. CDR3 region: CASSFITQGPRYEQYF. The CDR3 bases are TGTGCCAGCAGTTTTATCACACAGGGTCCTCGGTACGAGCAGTACTTC.

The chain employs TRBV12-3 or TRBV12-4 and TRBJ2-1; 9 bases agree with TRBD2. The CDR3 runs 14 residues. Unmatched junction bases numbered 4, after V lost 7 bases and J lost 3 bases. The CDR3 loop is CASTQTSGYNEQFF. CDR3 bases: TGTGCCAGCACCCAGACTAGCGGCTACAATGAGCAGTTCTTC.

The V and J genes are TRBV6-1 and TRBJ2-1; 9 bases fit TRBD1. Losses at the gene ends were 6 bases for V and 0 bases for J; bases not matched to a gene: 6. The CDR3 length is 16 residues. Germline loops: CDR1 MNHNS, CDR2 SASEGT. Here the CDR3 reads CASRGTGRTSYNEQFF. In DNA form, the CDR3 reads TGTGCCAGCAGGGGGACAGGGCGTACCTCCTACAATGAGCAGTTCTTC.

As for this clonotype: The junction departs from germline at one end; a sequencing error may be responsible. The CDR3 loop reads CASSLRARGADMQYF. In DNA, the CDR3 is TGTGCCAGCAGCTTGCGGGCCAGGGGGGCCGATATGCAGTATTTT. The chain joins TRBV5-8 to TRBJ2-3; a possible D gene is TRBD1 (7 bases). The CDR3 contains 15 residues. Germline assignment: CDR1 SGHTS and CDR2 YDEGEE. The complete variable domain, with remaining parts taken from reference TRBV5-8 and TRBJ2-3, reads EAGVTQSPTHLIKTRGQQATLRCSPISGHTSVYWYQQALGLGLQFLLWYDEGEERNRGNFPPRFSGRQFPNYSSELNVNALELEDSALYLCASSLRARGADMQYFGPGTRLTVL.

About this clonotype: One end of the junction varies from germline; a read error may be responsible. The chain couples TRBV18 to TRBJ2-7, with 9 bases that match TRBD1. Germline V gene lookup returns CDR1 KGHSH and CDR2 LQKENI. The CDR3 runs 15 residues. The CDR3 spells CASSAGTGMTYEQSF. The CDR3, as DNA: TGTGCCAGCTCAGCCGGGACAGGGATGACCTACGAGCAGTCCTTC.

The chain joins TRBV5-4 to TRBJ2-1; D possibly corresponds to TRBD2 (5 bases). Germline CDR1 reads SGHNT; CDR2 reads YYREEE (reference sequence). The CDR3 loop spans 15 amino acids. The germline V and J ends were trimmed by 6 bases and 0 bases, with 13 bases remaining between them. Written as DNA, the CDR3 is TGTGCCAGCAACGGACTTCGGGGCTCCTACAATGAGCAGTTCTTC. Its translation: CASNGLRGSYNEQFF.

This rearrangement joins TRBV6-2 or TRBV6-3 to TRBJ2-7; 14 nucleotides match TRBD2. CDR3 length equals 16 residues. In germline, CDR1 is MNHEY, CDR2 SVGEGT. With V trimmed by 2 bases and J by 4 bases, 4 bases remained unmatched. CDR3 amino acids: CASSYRGLAGVYEQYF. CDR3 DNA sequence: TGTGCCAGCAGTTACCGGGGACTAGCGGGAGTATACGAGCAGTACTTC.

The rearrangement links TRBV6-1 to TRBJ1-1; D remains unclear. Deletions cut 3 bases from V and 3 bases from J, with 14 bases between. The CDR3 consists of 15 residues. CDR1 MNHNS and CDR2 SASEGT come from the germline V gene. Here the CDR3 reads CASSEPSGYYTEAFF. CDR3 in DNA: TGTGCCAGCAGTGAGCCCTCGGGGTACTACACTGAAGCTTTCTTT.

The CDR3 reads CSATTGRQETQYF. CDR3 bases: TGCAGCGCTACGACGGGGCGGCAAGAGACCCAGTACTTC. This sequence joins TRBV29-1 and TRBJ2-5; D assignment may be TRBD1 or TRBD2 (5 bases each). V shed 7 bases and J shed 2 bases, with 14 bases lying between them. Germline values: CDR1 SQVTM, CDR2 ANQGSEA. The CDR3 spans 13 residues.

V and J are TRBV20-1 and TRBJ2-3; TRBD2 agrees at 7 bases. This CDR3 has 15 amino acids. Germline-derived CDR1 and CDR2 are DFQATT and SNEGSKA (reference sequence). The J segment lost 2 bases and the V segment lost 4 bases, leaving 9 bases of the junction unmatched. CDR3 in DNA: TGCAGTGCTATAGCATGGCGGGGGACCACAGATACGCAGTATTTT. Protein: CSAIAWRGTTDTQYF.

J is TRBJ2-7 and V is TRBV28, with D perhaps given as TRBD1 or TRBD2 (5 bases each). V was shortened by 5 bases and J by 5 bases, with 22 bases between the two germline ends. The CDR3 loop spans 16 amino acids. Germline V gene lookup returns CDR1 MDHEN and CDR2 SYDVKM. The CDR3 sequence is CASSPAWQGEGDEQYF. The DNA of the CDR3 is TGTGCCAGCAGTCCAGCGTGGCAGGGCGAGGGAGACGAGCAGTACTTC.

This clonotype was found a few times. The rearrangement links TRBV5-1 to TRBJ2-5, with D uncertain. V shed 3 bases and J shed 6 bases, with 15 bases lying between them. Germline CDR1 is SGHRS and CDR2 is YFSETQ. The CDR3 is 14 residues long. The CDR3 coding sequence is TGCGCCAGCAGCTCCTACCTTAACCAGCAGACCCAGTACTTC. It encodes CASSSYLNQQTQYF.

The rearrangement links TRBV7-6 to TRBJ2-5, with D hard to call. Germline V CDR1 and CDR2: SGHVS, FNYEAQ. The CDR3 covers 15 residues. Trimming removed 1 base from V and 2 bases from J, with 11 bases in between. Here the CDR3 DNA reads TGTGCCAGCAGCTTAGTGAGAGGCCCACAAGAGACCCAGTACTTC. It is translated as CASSLVRGPQETQYF.

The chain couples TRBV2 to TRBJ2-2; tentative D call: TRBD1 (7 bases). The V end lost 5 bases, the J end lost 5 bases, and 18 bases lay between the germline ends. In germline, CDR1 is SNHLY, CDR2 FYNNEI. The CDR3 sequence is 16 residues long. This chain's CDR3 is CASSQRGPGGTGELFF. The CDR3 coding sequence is TGTGCCAGCAGTCAAAGGGGGCCAGGGGGGACCGGGGAGCTGTTTTTT. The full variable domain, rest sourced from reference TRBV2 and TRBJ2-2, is EPEVTQTPSHQVTQMGQEVILRCVPISNHLYFYWYRQILGQKVEFLVSFYNNEISEKSEIFDDQFSVERPDGSNFTLKIRSTKLEDSAMYFCASSQRGPGGTGELFFGEGSRLTVL.

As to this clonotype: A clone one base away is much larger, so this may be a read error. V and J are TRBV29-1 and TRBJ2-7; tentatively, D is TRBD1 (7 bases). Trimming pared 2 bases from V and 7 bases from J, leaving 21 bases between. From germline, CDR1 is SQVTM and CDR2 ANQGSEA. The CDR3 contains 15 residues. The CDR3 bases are TGCAGCGTTGAAACAGGCGGGACAGTTCAAGAGGAGCAGTACTTC. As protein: CSVETGGTVQEEQYF.

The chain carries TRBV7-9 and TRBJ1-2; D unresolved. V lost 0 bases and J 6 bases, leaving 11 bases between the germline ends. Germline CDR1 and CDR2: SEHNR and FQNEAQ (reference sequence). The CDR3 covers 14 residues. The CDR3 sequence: CASSLAILGDGYTF. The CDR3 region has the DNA TGTGCCAGCAGCTTAGCCATCCTTGGGGATGGCTACACCTTC.

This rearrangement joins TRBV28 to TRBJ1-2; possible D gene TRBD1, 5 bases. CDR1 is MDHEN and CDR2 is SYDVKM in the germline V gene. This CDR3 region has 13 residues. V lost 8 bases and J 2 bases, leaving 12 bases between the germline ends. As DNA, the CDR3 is TGTGCCAGCCGGGACTCACGGAACTATGGCTACACCTTC. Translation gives CASRDSRNYGYTF.

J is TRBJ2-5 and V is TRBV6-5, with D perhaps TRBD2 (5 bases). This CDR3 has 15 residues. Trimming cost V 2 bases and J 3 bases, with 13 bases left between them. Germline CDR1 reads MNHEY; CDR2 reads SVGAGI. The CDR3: CASSYGRVGEETQYF. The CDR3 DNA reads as TGTGCCAGCAGTTACGGTCGGGTGGGAGAAGAGACCCAGTACTTC.

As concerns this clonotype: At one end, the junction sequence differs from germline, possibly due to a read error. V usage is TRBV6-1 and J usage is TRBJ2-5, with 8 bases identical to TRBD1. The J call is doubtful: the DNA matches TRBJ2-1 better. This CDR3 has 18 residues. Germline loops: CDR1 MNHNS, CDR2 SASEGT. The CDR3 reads CVSSPGQAPDPGQETQFF. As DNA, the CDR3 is TGTGTCAGCAGTCCGGGACAGGCGCCCGACCCAGGTCAAGAGACCCAGTTCTTC.